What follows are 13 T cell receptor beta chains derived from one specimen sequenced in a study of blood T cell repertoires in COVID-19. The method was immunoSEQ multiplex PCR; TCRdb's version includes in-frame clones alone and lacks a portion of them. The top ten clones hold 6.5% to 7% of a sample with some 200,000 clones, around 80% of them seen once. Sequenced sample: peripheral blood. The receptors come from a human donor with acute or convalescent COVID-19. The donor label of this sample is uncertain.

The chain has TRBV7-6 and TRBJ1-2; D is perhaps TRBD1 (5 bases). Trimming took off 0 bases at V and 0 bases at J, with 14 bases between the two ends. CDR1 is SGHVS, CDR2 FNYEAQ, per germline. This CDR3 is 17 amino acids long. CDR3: CASSLAGGSQANYGYTF. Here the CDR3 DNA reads TGTGCCAGCAGCTTAGCGGGAGGGTCACAGGCTAACTATGGCTACACCTTC.

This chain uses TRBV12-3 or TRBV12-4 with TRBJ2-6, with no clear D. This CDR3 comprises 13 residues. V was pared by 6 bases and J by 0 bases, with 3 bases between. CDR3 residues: CASRHSGANVLTF. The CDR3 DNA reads TGTGCCAGCAGACACTCTGGGGCCAACGTCCTGACTTTC.

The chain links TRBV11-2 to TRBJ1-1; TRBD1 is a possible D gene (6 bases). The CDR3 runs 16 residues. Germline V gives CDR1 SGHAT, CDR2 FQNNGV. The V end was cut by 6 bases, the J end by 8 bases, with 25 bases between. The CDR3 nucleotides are TGTGCCAGCAGAAAGCGAGGGGGTCTAATACAGACGGAAGCTTTCTTT. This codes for CASRKRGGLIQTEAFF.

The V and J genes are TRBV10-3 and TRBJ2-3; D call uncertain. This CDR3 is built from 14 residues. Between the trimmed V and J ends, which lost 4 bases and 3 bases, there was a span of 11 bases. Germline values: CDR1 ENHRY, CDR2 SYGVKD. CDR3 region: CAISGAETTDTQYF. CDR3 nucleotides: TGTGCCATCAGTGGGGCAGAGACGACAGATACGCAGTATTTT.

CDR3 protein: CASSQAGAGGNEQFF. For the CDR3, the DNA is TGTGCCAGCAGCCAAGCCGGTGCGGGAGGAAATGAGCAGTTCTTC. The rearrangement uses TRBV3-1 (or the pseudogene TRBV3-2) and TRBJ2-1; TRBD2 matches 8 bases. Per the germline V gene, CDR1 is LGHDT and CDR2 is YNNKEL (reference sequence). V lost 1 base, J lost 7 bases, and 6 bases stayed unmatched. This CDR3 has 15 residues.

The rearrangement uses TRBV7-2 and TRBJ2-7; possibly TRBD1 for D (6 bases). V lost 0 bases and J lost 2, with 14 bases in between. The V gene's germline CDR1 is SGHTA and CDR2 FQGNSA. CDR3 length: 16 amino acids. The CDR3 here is CASSLAVGGGTYEQYF. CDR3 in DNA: TGTGCCAGCAGCTTAGCGGTAGGGGGTGGGACCTACGAGCAGTACTTC.

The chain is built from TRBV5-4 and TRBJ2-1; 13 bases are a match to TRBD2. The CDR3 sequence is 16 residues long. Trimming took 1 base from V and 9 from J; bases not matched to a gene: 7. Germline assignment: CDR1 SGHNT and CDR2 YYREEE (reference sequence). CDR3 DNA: TGTGCCAGCAGCTTGCGGACTAGCGGGAGTGGAGGTGAGCAGTTCTTC. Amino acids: CASSLRTSGSGGEQFF.

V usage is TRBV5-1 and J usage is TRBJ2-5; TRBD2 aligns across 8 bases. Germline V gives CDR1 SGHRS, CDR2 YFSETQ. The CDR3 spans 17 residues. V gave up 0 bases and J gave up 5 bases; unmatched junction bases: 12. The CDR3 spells CASSLGPGEPSGETQYF. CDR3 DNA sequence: TGCGCCAGCAGCTTGGGACCGGGGGAGCCTAGCGGGGAGACCCAGTACTTC.

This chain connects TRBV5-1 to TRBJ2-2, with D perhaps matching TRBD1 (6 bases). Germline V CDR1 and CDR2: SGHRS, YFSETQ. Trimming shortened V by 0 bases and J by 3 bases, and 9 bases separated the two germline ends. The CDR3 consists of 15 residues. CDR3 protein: CASSLEAGDTGELFF. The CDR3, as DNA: TGCGCCAGCAGCTTGGAGGCAGGGGACACCGGGGAGCTGTTTTTT.

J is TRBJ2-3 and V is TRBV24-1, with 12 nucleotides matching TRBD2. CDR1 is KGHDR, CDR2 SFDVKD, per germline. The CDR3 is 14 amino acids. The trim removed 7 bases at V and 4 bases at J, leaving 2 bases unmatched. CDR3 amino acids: CATRTSGSADTQYF. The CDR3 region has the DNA TGTGCCACCAGGACTAGCGGGAGTGCAGATACGCAGTATTTT.

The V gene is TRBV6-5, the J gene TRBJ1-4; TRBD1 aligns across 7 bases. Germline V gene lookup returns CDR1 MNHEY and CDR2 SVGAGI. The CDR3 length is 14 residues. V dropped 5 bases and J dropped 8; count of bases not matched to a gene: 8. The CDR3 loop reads CASSMDRTGEKLFF. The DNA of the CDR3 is TGTGCCAGCAGTATGGACAGGACAGGCGAAAAACTGTTTTTT.

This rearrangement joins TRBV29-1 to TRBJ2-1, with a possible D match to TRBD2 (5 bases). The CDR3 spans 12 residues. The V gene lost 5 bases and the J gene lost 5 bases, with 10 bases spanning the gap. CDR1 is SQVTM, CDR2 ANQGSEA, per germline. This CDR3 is CSVRGTDNEQFF. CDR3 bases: TGCAGCGTTCGGGGTACGGACAATGAGCAGTTCTTC.

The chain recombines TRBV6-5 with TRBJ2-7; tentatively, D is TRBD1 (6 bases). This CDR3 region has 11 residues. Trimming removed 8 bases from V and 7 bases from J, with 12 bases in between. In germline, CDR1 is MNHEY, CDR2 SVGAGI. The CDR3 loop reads CASRTGWEQYF. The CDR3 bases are TGTGCCAGCCGTACAGGGTGGGAGCAGTACTTC.